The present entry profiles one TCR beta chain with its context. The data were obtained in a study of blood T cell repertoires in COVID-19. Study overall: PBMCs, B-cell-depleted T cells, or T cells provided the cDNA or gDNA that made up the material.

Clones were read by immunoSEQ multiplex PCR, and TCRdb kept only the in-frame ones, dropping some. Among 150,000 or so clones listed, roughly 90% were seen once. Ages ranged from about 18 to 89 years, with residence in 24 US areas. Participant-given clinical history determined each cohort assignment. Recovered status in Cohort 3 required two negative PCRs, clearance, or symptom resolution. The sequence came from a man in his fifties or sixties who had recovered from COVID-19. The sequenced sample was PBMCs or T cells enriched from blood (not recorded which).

Here the CDR3 reads CATSRPGTAGSPLHF. The DNA for the CDR3 is TGTGCCACCAGCAGACCGGGGACAGCCGGTTCACCCCTCCACTTT. The chain has TRBV15 and TRBJ1-6; 7 bases fit TRBD1. The germline CDR1 and CDR2 sequences are LNHNV and YYDKDF (reference sequence). V lost 2 bases and J lost 9; bases outside the gene matches: 7. This CDR3 comprises 15 residues.